The 2 T cell receptor beta chains given below trace back to one sample, sequenced in a study of blood T cell repertoires in COVID-19. Clones were read by immunoSEQ multiplex PCR, and TCRdb kept only the in-frame ones, dropping some. Here the sample spans roughly 250,000 clones, roughly 80% being singletons. The sample taken for sequencing was peripheral blood. The receptors here all came from a person aged 70 to 85 with COVID-19, enrolled during active disease.

The chain carries TRBV7-2 and TRBJ1-5; D uncertain. The CDR3 loop spans 13 amino acids. Germline assignment: CDR1 SGHTA and CDR2 FQGNSA. The V gene lost 3 bases and the J gene lost 4 bases, with 7 bases spanning the gap. The CDR3 is CASSLSGNQPQHF. Here the CDR3 DNA reads TGTGCCAGCAGCTTGTCGGGAAATCAGCCCCAGCATTTT.

This clone appeared a few times. The rearrangement links TRBV6-4 to TRBJ2-7; a weak D match, TRBD2 (6 bases). V lost 5 bases and J 6 bases, leaving 17 bases between the germline ends. This CDR3 is built from 14 residues. Germline V gene lookup returns CDR1 MRHNA and CDR2 SNTAGT. The CDR3 DNA follows: TGTGCCAGCAGTTTAACCGGGAGCTCATGCGAGCAGTACTTC. The encoded protein is CASSLTGSSCEQYF.